The T cell receptor (beta chain) described here comes from a study of long-term antiretroviral therapy in people with HIV. This clone has a handful of counts. J gave up 3 bases and V 0 bases, and 4 bases lay outside the gene matches. The CDR3 has 15 amino acids. Germline V lookup: CDR1 SGHRS, CDR2 YFSETQ. Run at survey level, the immunoSEQ assay was version v3.0. TCRdb keeps only in-frame clones here, not all; method: immunoSEQ multiplex PCR. Of about 17,000 clones listed, about three quarters are singletons. This TCR was recovered from a man aged 25-40 years with HIV. Source: unsorted PBMCs, taken 2.1 years before starting antiretroviral therapy. The rearrangement joins TRBV5-1 to TRBJ2-7; 9 bases match TRBD1. CDR3 coding DNA: TGCGCCAGCAGCTTGGGTTCGGGACAGGGCTACGAGCAGTACTTC. The encoded protein is CASSLGSGQGYEQYF.